The 7 T cell receptor beta chains listed next were all sequenced from one sample in a study of T cell clones after liver transplantation. Assay: immunoSEQ multiplex PCR; the TCRdb copy retains only in-frame clones and omits some. Of 49,000 or so clones in the sample, 65% to 80% are singletons; the top ten hold about 9.9%. Sequencing used CD4+ T cells from blood, obtained less than 70 months after liver transplant. These receptors were collected from a human patient who received a liver transplant. T cells may partly derive from the graft donor.

This chain connects TRBV7-9 to TRBJ1-4, with 7 nucleotides matching TRBD1. The CDR3 length is 17 residues. V was pared by 5 bases and J by 0 bases, with 9 bases of the junction left unmatched. Germline CDR1 and CDR2: SEHNR and FQNEAQ (reference sequence). CDR3 sequence (DNA): TGTGCCAGCAGCAGCGGACAGGCGTCAGCAACTAATGAAAAACTGTTTTTT. It specifies CASSSGQASATNEKLFF. Complete variable domain (other parts from reference TRBV7-9 and TRBJ1-4): DTGVSQNPRHKITKRGQNVTFRCDPISEHNRLYWYRQTLGQGPEFLTYFQNEAQLEKSRLLSDRFSAERPKGSFSTLEIQRTEQGDSAMYLCASSSGQASATNEKLFFGSGTQLSVL.

The chain recombines TRBV9 with TRBJ1-4, with 11 bases lining up with TRBD1. Germline CDR1 and CDR2: SGDLS and YYNGEE. The length of the CDR3 is 17 residues. With 4 bases clipped from V and 4 bases from J, the junction kept 9 bases outside the gene matches. This chain's CDR3 is CASSPGQGAEGNEKLFF. CDR3 nucleotides: TGTGCCAGCAGCCCAGGACAGGGGGCTGAGGGTAATGAAAAACTGTTTTTT.

The chain links TRBV5-4 to TRBJ2-2; D not resolved. This CDR3 spans 14 amino acids. Between the trimmed V and J ends, which lost 4 bases and 6 bases, there was a span of 13 bases. From germline, CDR1 is SGHNT and CDR2 YYREEE (reference sequence). The CDR3 region is CASSPRGRAGELFF. The CDR3 DNA is TGTGCCAGCAGCCCCCGCGGAAGGGCCGGGGAGCTGTTTTTT.

This chain joins TRBV18 and TRBJ2-7; TRBD1 agrees at 7 bases. Germline trimming cut 3 bases from V and 3 bases from J; bases unmatched to any gene: 8. Germline assignment: CDR1 KGHSH and CDR2 LQKENI. CDR3 length: 15 amino acids. CDR3 in amino acids: CASSPRDSAYYEQYF. CDR3 DNA: TGTGCCAGCTCACCCCGGGACAGCGCTTACTACGAGCAGTACTTC.

The chain joins TRBV5-1 to TRBJ1-4; TRBD1 matches 8 bases. CDR1 is SGHRS and CDR2 is YFSETQ in the germline V gene. There are 13 residues in the CDR3. After removal of 0 bases from V and 8 bases from J, the junction contained 0 bases not matched to a gene. CDR3 residues: CASSLAGGEKLFF. The CDR3, as DNA: TGCGCCAGCAGCTTGGCAGGGGGCGAAAAACTGTTTTTT. The variable domain in full, with the rest retrieved from reference TRBV5-1 and TRBJ1-4, is KAGVTQTPRYLIKTRGQQVTLSCSPISGHRSVSWYQQTPGQGLQFLFEYFSETQRNKGNFPGRFSGRQFSNSRSEMNVSTLELGDSALYLCASSLAGGEKLFFGSGTQLSVL.

The genes are TRBV6-5 and TRBJ2-1, with D maybe TRBD2 (6 bases). The germline gives CDR1 MNHEY, CDR2 SVGAGI. V gave up 5 bases and J gave up 10 bases, with 18 bases separating them. The CDR3 runs 14 residues. The CDR3 sequence is CASSDAWGVREQFF. The CDR3 DNA is TGTGCCAGCAGTGACGCCTGGGGGGTAAGGGAGCAGTTCTTC.

This clone occurred once. This chain's CDR3 is CASSPGDRGAYEQYF. In DNA form, the CDR3 reads TGTGCCAGCAGCCCCGGGGACAGGGGAGCCTACGAGCAGTACTTC. This sequence joins TRBV6-6 and TRBJ2-7; 10 positions match TRBD1. This CDR3 contains 15 residues. Germline assignment: CDR1 MNHNY and CDR2 SVGAGI (reference sequence). The V segment lost 6 bases and the J segment 2 bases; nucleotides outside the gene matches: 7.